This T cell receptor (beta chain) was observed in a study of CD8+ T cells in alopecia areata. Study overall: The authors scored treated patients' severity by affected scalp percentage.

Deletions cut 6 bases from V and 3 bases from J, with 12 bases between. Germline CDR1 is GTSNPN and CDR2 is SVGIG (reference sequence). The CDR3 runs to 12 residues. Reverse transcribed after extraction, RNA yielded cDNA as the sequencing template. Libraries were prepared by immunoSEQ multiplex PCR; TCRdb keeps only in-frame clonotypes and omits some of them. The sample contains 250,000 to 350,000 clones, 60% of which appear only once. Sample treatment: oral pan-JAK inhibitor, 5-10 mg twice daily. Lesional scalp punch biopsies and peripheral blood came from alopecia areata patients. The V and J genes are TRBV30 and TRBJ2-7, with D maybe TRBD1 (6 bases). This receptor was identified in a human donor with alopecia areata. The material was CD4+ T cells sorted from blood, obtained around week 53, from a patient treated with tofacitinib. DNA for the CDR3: TGTGCCTGCTCCCTGACAGGCTACGAGCAGTACTTC. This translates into CACSLTGYEQYF.